The clone carrying this T cell receptor beta chain is deemed medium-sized. The data were taken from a study of blood T cell repertoires in COVID-19. Germline V gene lookup returns CDR1 MNHEY and CDR2 SMNVEV (reference sequence). The CDR3 has 15 amino acids. V was pared by 6 bases and J by 2 bases, with 8 bases of the junction left unmatched. The table came from immunoSEQ multiplex PCR; TCRdb's copy has only in-frame clones and leaves some out. The sample has approximately 90,000 clones; 84% are singletons. The rearrangement uses TRBV27 and TRBJ2-3, with 7 bases matching TRBD2. This sequence was found in a man aged 55-75 years with acute or convalescent COVID-19. The material sequenced was peripheral blood. Written as DNA, the CDR3 is TGTGCCAGCAGAAAACTAGCGATATCCACAGATACGCAGTATTTT. Translating it yields CASRKLAISTDTQYF.